The entry below describes one TCR beta chain. Profiling relied on immunoSEQ multiplex PCR, and the TCRdb table lists in-frame clones only, not all of them. The sample records about 90,000 clones, over 80% being singletons. These data come from a study of PD-L1 blockade in urothelial cancer. Whole-study context: Of approximately 29 patients, twenty-five were males with bladder-origin urothelial cancer. The patients had undergone anywhere from 0 to 3 prior chemotherapy regimens.

Specified time point: peripheral blood 6 weeks after treatment start. Anywhere from 1 to 8 samples came from each patient, spanning pretreatment and on-treatment. This clonotype was sampled from a man in his sixties or seventies with urothelial cancer. Sequences were derived from PBMCs, sampled around atezolizumab (anti-PD-L1) treatment.

CDR3 sequence: CASGLVQGDTGELFF. Written as DNA, the CDR3 is TGTGCTAGTGGTTTGGTACAGGGGGACACCGGGGAGCTGTTTTTT. The chain couples TRBV12-5 to TRBJ2-2; 8 bases agree with TRBD1. The CDR3 spans 15 residues. The J segment lost 3 bases and the V segment lost 0 bases, leaving 0 bases of the junction unmatched. CDR1 and CDR2 from the germline V gene are LGHNT and FRNRAP.